This is a list of T cell receptor beta chains from one sample in a study of cytomegalovirus exposure and HLA in healthy donors. The table came from immunoSEQ multiplex PCR; TCRdb's copy has only in-frame clones and leaves some out. The sample includes under 100,000 clones, about 96% of them seen just once. The sequenced sample consisted of PBMCs. Every receptor here comes from a man in his late teens or twenties in good health and CMV-seronegative. CDR3s include the opening cysteine and the closing phenylalanine or tryptophan. Fields, in order: D gene, clone size, V gene, J gene, CDR3 DNA, CDR3 protein. A D gene is named only where the DNA matches it firmly. Clone size, where shown, is once, few, many, or a class for clones that have expanded.

d_call: NA
clone_size: NA
v_call: TRBV27
j_call: TRBJ2-3
cdr3_nt: TGTGCCAGCAGTTTATTTTCCGCGTTAGCTCAAGCTTCCGCTAGCACAGATACGCAGTATTTT
cdr3_aa: CASSLFSALAQASASTDTQYF

d_call: NA
clone_size: NA
v_call: TRBV18
j_call: TRBJ1-2
cdr3_nt: TGTGCCAGCTCACCTCAGGGGAGCGACTATGGCTACACCTTC
cdr3_aa: CASSPQGSDYGYTF

d_call: NA
clone_size: NA
v_call: TRBV28
j_call: TRBJ2-5
cdr3_nt: TGTGCCAGCAGTTCTCCGGTCTCGCAGACCCAGTACTTC
cdr3_aa: CASSSPVSQTQYF

d_call: TRBD1
clone_size: once
v_call: TRBV11-3
j_call: TRBJ1-1
cdr3_nt: TGTGCCAGCAGCTTATGGAGGACAGGGGGCGGCACTGAAGCTTTCTTT
cdr3_aa: CASSLWRTGGGTEAFF

d_call: NA
clone_size: NA
v_call: TRBV5-5
j_call: TRBJ2-5
cdr3_nt: TGTGCCAGCAGCTTTCTCTCGGGAGCAGAGACCCAGTACTTC
cdr3_aa: CASSFLSGAETQYF

d_call: TRBD1
clone_size: NA
v_call: TRBV19
j_call: TRBJ1-5
cdr3_nt: TGTGCCAGTAGCCTGGCGTCAGGGGGCCGTAATCAGCCCCAGCATTTT
cdr3_aa: CASSLASGGRNQPQHF

d_call: NA
clone_size: NA
v_call: TRBV27
j_call: TRBJ2-3
cdr3_nt: TGTGCCAGCAGTTTATTAGGGGGCACAGATACGCAGTATTTT
cdr3_aa: CASSLLGGTDTQYF

d_call: TRBD1
clone_size: once
v_call: TRBV2
j_call: TRBJ2-2
cdr3_nt: TGTGCCAGCAACCCGACAGGGGGCGGCACCGGGGAGCTGTTTTTT
cdr3_aa: CASNPTGGGTGELFF

d_call: NA
clone_size: NA
v_call: TRBV19
j_call: TRBJ2-1
cdr3_nt: TGTGCCAGCCGGTTTCGGGACTTAGGCTATGAGCAGTTCTTC
cdr3_aa: CASRFRDLGYEQFF

d_call: TRBD1
clone_size: NA
v_call: TRBV19
j_call: TRBJ2-6
cdr3_nt: TGTGCCAGTAGTCTGGGACAGCGCTCTGGGGCCAACGTCCTGACTTTC
cdr3_aa: CASSLGQRSGANVLTF

d_call: NA
clone_size: NA
v_call: TRBV5-1
j_call: TRBJ1-2
cdr3_nt: TGCGCCAGCAGCTTAGGATTTGACAGGACTAACTATGGCTACACCTTC
cdr3_aa: CASSLGFDRTNYGYTF

d_call: NA
clone_size: NA
v_call: TRBV2
j_call: TRBJ1-3
cdr3_nt: TGTGCCAGCAGTGCCCTCAGGACACTAAGAAACACCATATATTTT
cdr3_aa: CASSALRTLRNTIYF

d_call: TRBD2
clone_size: NA
v_call: TRBV7-3
j_call: TRBJ2-1
cdr3_nt: TGTGCCAGCAGCTCCACGGGGCCGACTAGCGGGAGTAATGAGCAGTTCTTC
cdr3_aa: CASSSTGPTSGSNEQFF

d_call: NA
clone_size: NA
v_call: TRBV7-9
j_call: TRBJ2-1
cdr3_nt: TGTGCCAGCAGCTCGACTAGTAATGAGCAGTTCTTC
cdr3_aa: CASSSTSNEQFF

d_call: TRBD2
clone_size: NA
v_call: TRBV7-2
j_call: TRBJ2-7
cdr3_nt: TGTGCCAGCAGCCCATTTGGGACTAGCGGGAGGGCGGCCTACGAGCAGTACTTC
cdr3_aa: CASSPFGTSGRAAYEQYF

d_call: NA
clone_size: NA
v_call: TRBV7-3
j_call: TRBJ2-2
cdr3_nt: TGTGCCAGCAGCTCAACAGGGAGGGATGGGGAGCTGTTTTTT
cdr3_aa: CASSSTGRDGELFF

d_call: TRBD2
clone_size: NA
v_call: TRBV4-2
j_call: TRBJ2-1
cdr3_nt: TGTGCCAGCAGCCAAGATGGGACTAGCGGAGGTTACAATGAGCAGTTCTTC
cdr3_aa: CASSQDGTSGGYNEQFF

d_call: TRBD1
clone_size: once
v_call: TRBV19
j_call: TRBJ2-5
cdr3_nt: TGTGCCAGTAGTTCCGACAGGGCCGGAAAGACCCAGTACTTC
cdr3_aa: CASSSDRAGKTQYF

d_call: NA
clone_size: NA
v_call: TRBV2
j_call: TRBJ1-2
cdr3_nt: TGTGCCAGCAGTGAGCGCGGAGCTAACTATGGCTACACCTTC
cdr3_aa: CASSERGANYGYTF

d_call: TRBD1
clone_size: NA
v_call: TRBV5-1
j_call: TRBJ1-1
cdr3_nt: TGCGCCAGCAGTACCCAGGGGGGTTATACTGAAGCTTTCTTT
cdr3_aa: CASSTQGGYTEAFF

d_call: TRBD1
clone_size: NA
v_call: TRBV10-1
j_call: TRBJ2-5
cdr3_nt: TGCGCCAGCAGTTCGGACAGGGTCAGGGAGACCCAGTACTTC
cdr3_aa: CASSSDRVRETQYF

d_call: NA
clone_size: NA
v_call: TRBV7-9
j_call: TRBJ2-3
cdr3_nt: TGTGCCAGCGGAGGGCGCCGAAACACAGATACGCAGTATTTT
cdr3_aa: CASGGRRNTDTQYF

d_call: NA
clone_size: NA
v_call: TRBV19
j_call: TRBJ2-1
cdr3_nt: TGTGCCAGTAGTGCAACCGGGACTGAGAGATTCAATGAGCAGTTCTTC
cdr3_aa: CASSATGTERFNEQFF

d_call: NA
clone_size: many
v_call: TRBV6-5
j_call: TRBJ2-5
cdr3_nt: TGTGCCAGCAGTTTTAATGCAGGGCCTCAAGAGACCCAGTACTTC
cdr3_aa: CASSFNAGPQETQYF

d_call: TRBD2
clone_size: NA
v_call: TRBV7-7
j_call: TRBJ2-1
cdr3_nt: TGTGCTAGCAGCCTAGCGGGAGGGGCCACTGAGCAGTTCTTC
cdr3_aa: CASSLAGGATEQFF